The rows below give T cell receptor beta chains drawn from one sample of a study of blood T cell repertoires in COVID-19. Clones were read by immunoSEQ multiplex PCR, and TCRdb kept only the in-frame ones, dropping some. The table shows some 340,000 clones, with 85% to 95% occurring only once. The material sequenced was PBMCs or T cells enriched from blood (not recorded which). The receptor source for this set is a woman aged 25 to 45 who had been exposed to COVID-19. Both conserved end residues are part of each CDR3. D genes are given only for firm matches. Clone size, where shown, is once, few, many, or a class for clones that have expanded.

>TRBV7-2|-|TRBJ2-7|-
CASSFQGQGEQYF
TGTGCCAGCAGCTTTCAGGGTCAGGGCGAGCAGTACTTC
>TRBV5-4|-|TRBJ2-1|-
CASSPRGLGVYEQFF
TGTGCCAGCAGCCCGCGGGGTCTGGGCGTTTATGAGCAGTTCTTC
>TRBV12-5|-|TRBJ2-2|TRBD2
CASGPGTSGGPGELFF
TGTGCTAGTGGTCCGGGGACTAGCGGGGGGCCCGGGGAGCTGTTTTTT
>TRBV2|-|TRBJ1-1|-
CASSVREENTEAFF
TGTGCCAGCAGCGTTAGGGAGGAGAACACTGAAGCTTTCTTT
>TRBV5-1|-|TRBJ1-2|-
CASSLSRPNYGYTF
TGCGCCAGCAGCTTGTCCAGGCCTAACTATGGCTACACCTTC
>TRBV27|once|TRBJ2-3|TRBD2
CASATGLAGDTQYF
TGTGCCAGCGCAACGGGACTAGCAGGCGATACGCAGTATTTT
>TRBV5-6|-|TRBJ2-7|-
CASSVVSVSYEQYF
TGTGCCAGCAGCGTTGTCTCGGTCTCCTACGAGCAGTACTTC
>TRBV20-1|-|TRBJ1-2|-
CSASREYTF
TGCAGTGCTAGTCGGGAATACACCTTC
>TRBV5-1|-|TRBJ2-3|TRBD2
CASSPPVGRGPDTQYF
TGCGCCAGCAGCCCTCCGGTGGGGAGGGGCCCAGATACGCAGTATTTT
>TRBV6-2/TRBV6-3|-|TRBJ1-5|-
CASSTMSNQPQHF
TGTGCCAGCAGCACTATGAGCAATCAGCCCCAGCATTTT
>TRBV3-1/TRBV3-2|-|TRBJ2-3|-
CASSQMSSSTDTQYF
TGTGCCAGCAGCCAAATGTCCTCTAGCACAGATACGCAGTATTTT
>TRBV5-1|-|TRBJ2-1|-
CASSLVGLGGNEQFF
TGCGCCAGCAGCTTGGTAGGCCTGGGAGGCAATGAGCAGTTCTTC
>TRBV19|-|TRBJ2-7|TRBD1
CASSTTGGSYEQYF
TGTGCCAGTAGTACGACAGGGGGTTCCTACGAGCAGTACTTC
>TRBV27|-|TRBJ2-7|-
CASSFPGVSPYEQYF
TGTGCCAGCAGTTTCCCGGGAGTTTCCCCCTACGAGCAGTACTTC
>TRBV7-9|-|TRBJ1-1|-
CASSLGAGFGTEAFF
TGTGCCAGCAGCTTAGGTGCGGGGTTCGGCACTGAAGCTTTCTTT
>TRBV2|-|TRBJ1-6|TRBD1
CASGDRGHSPLHF
TGTGCCAGCGGGGACAGGGGGCATTCACCCCTCCACTTT
>TRBV7-9|-|TRBJ2-7|TRBD1
CASSKTGTGSYEQYF
TGTGCCAGCAGCAAAACCGGGACAGGGTCCTACGAGCAGTACTTC
>TRBV10-3|-|TRBJ1-3|-
CAISAGSGNTIYF
TGTGCCATCAGTGCAGGGTCTGGAAACACCATATATTTT
>TRBV19|-|TRBJ1-1|-
CASSAQSAANTEAFF
TGTGCCAGTAGCGCCCAAAGCGCAGCGAACACTGAAGCTTTCTTT
>TRBV19|many|TRBJ1-4|TRBD1
CASTSGQRNEKLFF
TGTGCCAGTACCTCGGGACAGAGGAATGAAAAACTGTTTTTT
>TRBV7-6|-|TRBJ1-3|TRBD1
CASSRPGTGALSSGNTIYF
TGTGCCAGCAGCCGCCCCGGGACAGGGGCCTTGTCCTCTGGAAACACCATATATTTT
>TRBV9|-|TRBJ1-1|TRBD1
CASSADRGQLTTVAFF
TGTGCCAGCAGCGCAGACAGGGGGCAGCTGACAACGGTGGCTTTCTTT
>TRBV7-9|-|TRBJ2-2|-
CASREGGELFF
TGTGCCAGCAGGGAGGGAGGGGAGCTGTTTTTT
>TRBV4-3|-|TRBJ1-5|-
CASSQDYRQSNQPQHF
TGCGCCAGCAGCCAAGATTATAGACAGAGCAATCAGCCCCAGCATTTT
>TRBV4-1|-|TRBJ1-2|-
CASSQDPLNYGYTF
TGCGCCAGCAGCCAAGATCCGTTGAACTATGGCTACACCTTC
>TRBV30|once|TRBJ2-1|-
CAWSAGHNEQFF
TGTGCCTGGAGTGCAGGCCACAATGAGCAGTTCTTC
>TRBV20-1|-|TRBJ2-3|TRBD2
CSASKRGSSTDTQYF
TGCAGTGCTAGTAAGCGGGGGAGTAGCACAGATACGCAGTATTTT
>TRBV28|-|TRBJ1-1|-
CASSLFFGGMNTEAFF
TGTGCCAGCAGTTTATTTTTTGGGGGGATGAACACTGAAGCTTTCTTT
>TRBV19|-|TRBJ1-1|-
CASSIDHAAAGIAFF
TGTGCCAGTAGTATAGACCATGCGGCCGCCGGGATAGCTTTCTTT
>TRBV19|-|TRBJ2-2|-
CASSPRTFGELFF
TGTGCCAGTAGTCCCCGGACATTCGGGGAGCTGTTTTTT